Listed here is a single T cell receptor beta chain. The antigen remains undetermined. Per the original data handling: Productive clonotypes were detectable down to 2.59 x 10-5 frequency. Here immunoSEQ multiplex PCR was the method, and the copy in TCRdb shows in-frame clones only, minus some. The V and J calls and clone size were taken over from that table, and D and trimming were inferred from the DNA. The sample lists 40,000 or so clones, about 81% occurring once. The CDR3 runs 14 residues. In germline, CDR1 is SEHNR, CDR2 FQNEAQ (reference sequence). V shed 3 bases and J 6 bases; nucleotides not matched to a gene: 4. The sample belongs to a study of STAT5B mutations in CD4+ large granular lymphocyte leukemia. Study-level points and caveats: Higher CD4+ than CD8+ T-LGLL clonality might reflect small sample size. Patient CD4-sorted repertoires stayed more clonal than healthy ones after leukemic-clone removal. Compared with healthy controls (2/35), patient top clones favored TRBV06 (8/27).

This clonotype was obtained from a human donor in good health. The sequenced sample consisted of CD4+ T cells from blood buffy coats. V usage is TRBV7-9 and J usage is TRBJ2-3; 9 nucleotides agree with TRBD2. The CDR3 nucleotides read TGTGCCAGCAGCTTGCGGGGGGGCCAGGATACGCAGTATTTT. This translates into CASSLRGGQDTQYF.